The clone carrying this TCR beta chain came up many times. The trim removed 3 bases at V and 2 bases at J, leaving 6 bases unmatched. Germline loops: CDR1 KGHSY, CDR2 FQNENV. This CDR3 spans 16 amino acids. Stable Graves' hyperthyroidism meant no ophthalmopathy progression within 18 months. This sample is drawn from a study of T cells in Graves' hyperthyroidism and ophthalmopathy. RNA transcripts provided the source from which TCR beta CDR3 regions were amplified. A first-round RT-PCR of the TCR CDR3 used the HTBI primer set. Each CDR3 protein gets one entry after TCRdb re-called the multiplex PCR reads with MiXCR. Of about 520,000 distinct CDR3 sequences in the sample, less than 25% were seen once.

The sequencing sample was made of blood. The chain uses TRBV16 and TRBJ2-2; 7 bases are a match to TRBD1. The sequence derives from a young man with Graves' hyperthyroidism. CDR3 in amino acids: CASSQKGQHNTGELFF. CDR3 nucleotides: TGTGCCAGCAGCCAGAAGGGACAGCATAACACCGGGGAGCTGTTTTTT. Supplemented by reference TRBV16 and TRBJ2-2, the full variable domain reads GEEVAQTPKHLVRGEGQKAKLYCAPIKGHSYVFWYQQVLKNEFKFLISFQNENVFDETGMPKERFSAKCLPNSPCSLEIQATKLEDSAVYFCASSQKGQHNTGELFFGEGSRLTVL.